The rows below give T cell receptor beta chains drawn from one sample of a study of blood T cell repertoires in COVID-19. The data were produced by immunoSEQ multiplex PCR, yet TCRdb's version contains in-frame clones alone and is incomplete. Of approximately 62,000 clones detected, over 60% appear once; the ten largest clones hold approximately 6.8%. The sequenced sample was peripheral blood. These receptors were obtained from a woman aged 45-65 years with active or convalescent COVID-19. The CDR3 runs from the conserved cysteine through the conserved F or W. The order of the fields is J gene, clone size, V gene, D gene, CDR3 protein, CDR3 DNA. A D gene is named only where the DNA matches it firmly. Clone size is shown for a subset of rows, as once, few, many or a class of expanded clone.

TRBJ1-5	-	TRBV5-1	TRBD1	CANGDRLNQPQHF	TGCGCCAACGGGGACAGACTCAATCAGCCCCAGCATTTT
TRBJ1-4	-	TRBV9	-	CASSVGGLNEKLFF	TGTGCCAGCAGCGTAGGCGGATTAAATGAAAAACTGTTTTTT
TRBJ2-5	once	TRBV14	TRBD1	CASSLQGYQETQYF	TGTGCCAGCAGCCTACAGGGGTACCAAGAGACCCAGTACTTC
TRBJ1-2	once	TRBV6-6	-	CASSSGGPANYGYTF	TGTGCCAGCAGTTCCGGGGGGCCGGCTAACTATGGCTACACCTTC
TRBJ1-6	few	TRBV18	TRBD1	CASSPQETGGSPLHF	TGTGCCAGCTCACCACAAGAGACAGGGGGTTCACCCCTCCACTTT
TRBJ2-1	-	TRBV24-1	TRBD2	CATSDPGLAYNEQFF	TGTGCCACCAGTGATCCGGGACTAGCGTACAATGAGCAGTTCTTC
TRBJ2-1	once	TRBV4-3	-	CASSPTLLPSSYNEQFF	TGCGCCAGCAGCCCTACGCTCCTGCCTTCCTCCTACAATGAGCAGTTCTTC
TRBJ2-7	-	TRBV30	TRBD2	CAWSVRGLAGVPPSYEQYF	TGTGCCTGGAGTGTACGAGGACTAGCGGGAGTCCCGCCCTCCTACGAGCAGTACTTC
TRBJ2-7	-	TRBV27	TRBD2	CASSVVGGVVYEQYF	TGTGCCAGCAGTGTCGTGGGAGGGGTGGTCTACGAGCAGTACTTC
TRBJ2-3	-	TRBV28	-	CATNERSGSTDTQYF	TGTGCCACCAACGAAAGGAGCGGGAGCACAGATACGCAGTATTTT
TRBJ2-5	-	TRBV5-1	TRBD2	CASSYMTSGRGETQYF	TGCGCCAGCAGCTATATGACTAGCGGGAGGGGCGAGACCCAGTACTTC
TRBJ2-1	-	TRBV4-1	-	CASSQESTSYNEQFF	TGCGCCAGCAGCCAAGAGTCAACTTCTTACAATGAGCAGTTCTTC